Listed here are 30 T cell receptor beta chains from one sample, sequenced in a study of regulatory T cells in long-lasting Graves disease (dated by TCRdb to the early 2020s). Libraries were prepared through multiplex PCR. The sequencing machine was an Illumina HiSeq 4000. To build TCR beta libraries, CDR3 regions were amplified by Arm-PCR using iRepertoire HTBI primers. TCRdb itself trimmed the public reads at Q25 with fastp, ran MiXCR and retained productive beta chains. One record per CDR3 amino acid sequence lists the most common genes and DNA. The sample has a few hundred thousand distinct CDR3 sequences on record, about a fifth of them singletons. The ten most abundant clones make up roughly 7% of the sample. What this sample's time point label stands for: persistent/refractory GD, antithyroid drugs over 5 years with positive TRAb. For both TCR sequencing and RNA sequencing, RNA was extracted from PBMCs in TRIzol.

The sequences come from peripheral blood mononuclear cells (PBMCs), collected when the disease was refractory, from a patient treated with antithyroid drugs. All receptors derive from a female donor with Graves disease.

CDR3 in DNA: TGTGCCTGGAGGCGGGACAGGGGCTACTACGAGCAGTACTTC. Residues: CAWRRDRGYYEQYF. The J gene is TRBJ2-5, the V gene TRBV30; 10 positions agree with TRBD1. The tail of the sequence fits TRBJ2-7 better, so the J call may be wrong. CDR3 length: 14 residues. The germline CDR1 and CDR2 sequences are GTSNPN and SVGIG (reference sequence).

This clonotype has a count of ten or more. This chain connects TRBV29-1 to TRBJ1-2; possible D gene TRBD1, 6 bases. The CDR3 consists of 13 residues. Trimming took 4 bases from V and 4 from J, leaving 13 bases between them. Germline-derived CDR1 and CDR2 are SQVTM and ANQGSEA. The CDR3 DNA is TGCAGCGTTGTCTTTACAGGGTCCTATGGCTACACCTTC. Amino acids: CSVVFTGSYGYTF.

The rearrangement links TRBV7-2 to TRBJ1-2; tentative D call: TRBD1 (5 bases). Trimming cost V 3 bases and J 3 bases, with 11 bases left between them. Germline assignment: CDR1 SGHTA and CDR2 FQGNSA. The CDR3 totals 14 residues. CDR3 in amino acids: CASSLERTYYGYTF. CDR3 DNA sequence: TGTGCCAGCAGCTTGGAGCGGACATACTATGGCTACACCTTC. The full variable domain, in which reference TRBV7-2 and TRBJ1-2 provide the parts outside the CDR3, is GAGVSQSPSNKVTEKGKDVELRCDPISGHTALYWYRQSLGQGLEFLIYFQGNSAPDKSGLPSDRFSAERTGGSVSTLTIQRTQQEDSAVYLCASSLERTYYGYTFGSGTRLTVV.

Ten or more counts support this clonotype. The V and J genes are TRBV20-1 and TRBJ2-5; D gene unclear. In germline, CDR1 is DFQATT, CDR2 SNEGSKA (reference sequence). Trimming took off 7 bases at V and 5 bases at J, with 11 bases between the two ends. CDR3 length: 11 residues. The DNA of the CDR3 is TGCAGTGTAACGGGTGGGGAGACCCAGTACTTC. Translated: CSVTGGETQYF.

V is TRBV7-2 and J is TRBJ2-1; no firm D call. CDR3 length equals 14 residues. CDR1 is SGHTA, CDR2 FQGNSA, per germline. V was trimmed by 5 bases and J by 5 bases, leaving 13 bases between them. The chain's CDR3 is CASSLGGADNEQFF. The CDR3 nucleotides are TGTGCCAGCAGCCTTGGCGGAGCAGACAATGAGCAGTTCTTC. Filled out from reference TRBV7-2 and TRBJ2-1, the complete variable domain reads GAGVSQSPSNKVTEKGKDVELRCDPISGHTALYWYRQSLGQGLEFLIYFQGNSAPDKSGLPSDRFSAERTGGSVSTLTIQRTQQEDSAVYLCASSLGGADNEQFFGPGTRLTVL.

About this clonotype: Compared with germline, one end of the junction differs, possibly owing to a read error. J is TRBJ2-5 and V is TRBV7-9; maybe TRBD2 (5 bases). From germline, CDR1 is SEHNR and CDR2 FQNEAQ (reference sequence). The CDR3 totals 12 residues. CDR3 DNA: TGTGCCAGCAGCTTAGTCGGGGAGACCCGGTACTTC. It yields the protein CASSLVGETRYF.

This clonotype was detected many times. The chain carries TRBV27 and TRBJ1-1; D uncertain. Per germline, CDR1 MNHEY and CDR2 SMNVEV (reference sequence). Trimming took 7 bases from V and 11 from J, leaving 5 bases between them. The CDR3 extends over 8 amino acids. As DNA, the CDR3 is TGTGCCAGCACAAAGGCTTTCTTT. It specifies CASTKAFF.

Ten or more counts support this clonotype. The V gene is TRBV28, the J gene TRBJ2-7, with 9 bases fitting TRBD1. Germline V gene data show CDR1 as MDHEN and CDR2 as SYDVKM. The CDR3 consists of 16 residues. V lost 6 bases to trimming and J lost 5 bases; unmatched junction nucleotides: 14. CDR3 coding DNA: TGTGCCAGCAGGGCGACACAGGGGGCTGGCAATGACGAGCAGTACTTC. This codes for CASRATQGAGNDEQYF.

Note on this clonotype: A much bigger clone sits one base away, suggesting this may be a read error. The rearrangement joins TRBV28 to TRBJ1-1; a possible D gene is TRBD1 (5 bases). Per germline, CDR1 MDHEN and CDR2 SYDVKM. CDR3 length: 16 amino acids. V lost 3 bases to trimming and J lost 3 bases, with 17 bases between them. CDR3 loop: CASSFSRDSLDTEAFF. The CDR3 DNA follows: TGTGCCAGCAGTTTTTCCCGCGACAGCCTGGACACTGAAGCTTTCTTT.

This clonotype was counted at least ten times. J is TRBJ1-1 and V is TRBV28; D is perhaps TRBD1 (6 bases). The germline V gene has CDR1 MDHEN and CDR2 SYDVKM. V lost 8 bases and J 0 bases, leaving 13 bases between the germline ends. The CDR3 contains 14 residues. CDR3 sequence (DNA): TGTGCCAGCCAACCGGGACACCTGAACACTGAAGCTTTCTTT. It specifies CASQPGHLNTEAFF.

At least ten counts were recorded for this clonotype. The chain is built from TRBV7-8 and TRBJ2-5; the match to TRBD1 covers 9 bases. This CDR3 comprises 15 residues. Trimming removed 1 base from V and 3 bases from J; junction bases left unmatched: 3. CDR1 is SGHVS, CDR2 FQNEAQ, per germline. In DNA form, the CDR3 reads TGTGCCAGCAGCTTAGGGTGGACAGGGGAAGAGACCCAGTACTTC. Amino acid sequence: CASSLGWTGEETQYF.

This clonotype was seen at least ten times. The rearrangement uses TRBV12-3 or TRBV12-4 and TRBJ2-7, with D unresolved. The ends were cut back, 5 bases at V and 5 bases at J, with 10 bases in the middle. The CDR3 is made up of 12 amino acids. CDR3 loop: CASSRQPHEQYF. The CDR3 DNA reads as TGTGCCAGCAGTCGGCAGCCCCACGAGCAGTACTTC.

This clonotype occurred a few times. The rearrangement links TRBV29-1 to TRBJ1-1, with D possibly matching TRBD1 (5 bases). Trimming removed 4 bases from V and 11 bases from J, with 17 bases in between. From germline, CDR1 is SQVTM and CDR2 ANQGSEA. CDR3 length equals 12 residues. CDR3 region: CSVAGGGNVAFF. The CDR3 DNA follows: TGCAGCGTTGCAGGCGGGGGGAATGTTGCTTTCTTT.

This clonotype was picked up many times. J is TRBJ2-7 and V is TRBV12-3 or TRBV12-4; D perhaps matches TRBD1 (5 bases). The CDR3 covers 14 residues. V lost 1 base and J lost 5, with 12 bases in between. The CDR3 region has the DNA TGTGCCAGCAGTTTAGGAAGGGGTACCGACGAGCAGTACTTC. Its protein is CASSLGRGTDEQYF.

This clonotype was found a few times. The chain couples TRBV20-1 to TRBJ1-2; D is undetermined. The germline gives CDR1 DFQATT, CDR2 SNEGSKA (reference sequence). The CDR3 extends over 12 amino acids. V shed 3 bases and J shed 3 bases, with 8 bases lying between them. The CDR3 loop reads CSASREDYGYTF. CDR3 in DNA: TGCAGTGCTAGTCGGGAGGACTATGGCTACACCTTC.

This chain joins TRBV7-9 and TRBJ1-4; D gene ambiguous. This CDR3 has 15 residues. The germline V gene has CDR1 SEHNR and CDR2 FQNEAQ (reference sequence). Trimming pared 3 bases from V and 5 bases from J, leaving 13 bases between. DNA of the CDR3: TGTGCCAGCAGCTTCTTCGGGCAGGACAATGAAAAACTGTTTTTT. Its translation is CASSFFGQDNEKLFF.

The rearrangement uses TRBV30 and TRBJ1-5; D remains unclear. This CDR3 has 13 amino acids. Trimming took off 1 base at V and 4 bases at J, with 8 bases between the two ends. CDR1 and CDR2 (germline): GTSNPN, SVGIG (reference sequence). CDR3 residues: CAWSEDGNQPQHF. The CDR3 DNA follows: TGTGCCTGGAGTGAGGACGGGAATCAGCCCCAGCATTTT.

Details on this clonotype: Since no conserved phenylalanine or tryptophan closes the CDR3, a read error is the likely cause. The V call is TRBV7-9, the J call TRBJ2-7; 7 nucleotides align to TRBD2. This CDR3 comprises 15 residues. Germline CDR1 and CDR2: SEHNR and FQNEAQ (reference sequence). Trimming removed 1 base from V and 2 bases from J; junction bases left unmatched: 5. DNA of the CDR3: TGTGCCAGCAGCTTAGGAGCGGGACTTACCTACGAGCAGTACCTC. Amino acid sequence: CASSLGAGLTYEQYL.

There are many counts of this clonotype. V usage is TRBV12-3 or TRBV12-4 and J usage is TRBJ2-5; D might be TRBD2 (7 bases). The CDR3 spans 15 residues. Trimming cost V 7 bases and J 4 bases, with 19 bases left between them. The chain's CDR3 is CASTSGGGFIETQYF. In nucleotides, the CDR3 is TGTGCCAGCACCTCGGGGGGCGGGTTTATAGAGACCCAGTACTTC.

This clonotype was detected many times. This sequence joins TRBV28 and TRBJ2-2; 8 positions agree with TRBD2. V shed 8 bases and J 5 bases; nucleotides not matched to a gene: 10. Per germline, CDR1 MDHEN and CDR2 SYDVKM. The CDR3 runs 15 residues. The CDR3 DNA follows: TGTGCCAGCCGACAAACGGGGGGGAGGACCGGGGAGCTGTTTTTT. This translates into CASRQTGGRTGELFF.

This chain uses TRBV9 with TRBJ2-2; 9 bases fit TRBD2. CDR1 SGDLS and CDR2 YYNGEE come from the germline V gene. Losses at the gene ends were 4 bases for V and 4 bases for J; bases not matched to a gene: 5. CDR3 length: 15 amino acids. Here the CDR3 DNA reads TGTGCCAGCAGCCGGACTAGCGTTCGCACCGGGGAGCTGTTTTTT. Its translation: CASSRTSVRTGELFF.

This clonotype was found many times. The chain links TRBV28 to TRBJ1-5; D is possibly TRBD1 (5 bases). V was clipped by 4 bases and J by 0 bases, with 13 bases between them. The CDR3 consists of 16 residues. CDR1 and CDR2 (germline): MDHEN, SYDVKM. Here the CDR3 DNA reads TGTGCCAGCAGTTCCCGACAGACTTATAGCAATCAGCCCCAGCATTTT. Amino acid sequence: CASSSRQTYSNQPQHF.

The CDR3 coding sequence is TGCGCCAGCAGCATGTCCGGCGGATACGAGCAGTACTTC. Translating gives CASSMSGGYEQYF. This chain uses TRBV5-1 with TRBJ2-7; D unresolved. Trimming pared 4 bases from V and 4 bases from J, leaving 12 bases between. CDR3 length: 13 residues. Looked up from germline, CDR1 is SGHRS and CDR2 is YFSETQ. Together with reference TRBV5-1 and TRBJ2-7, the CDR3 gives the full variable domain: KAGVTQTPRYLIKTRGQQVTLSCSPISGHRSVSWYQQTPGQGLQFLFEYFSETQRNKGNFPGRFSGRQFSNSRSEMNVSTLELGDSALYLCASSMSGGYEQYFGPGTRLTVT.

Only a few counts were recorded for this clonotype. The chain combines TRBV28 with TRBJ2-7, with D perhaps TRBD1 or TRBD2 (5 bases each). Germline V gene data show CDR1 as MDHEN and CDR2 as SYDVKM. The CDR3 covers 14 residues. V shed 6 bases and J shed 1 base, with 13 bases lying between them. The CDR3 region has the DNA TGTGCCAGCAGGGGAGAAGGGGAGTCCTACGAGCAGTACTTC. It translates to CASRGEGESYEQYF.

The gene calls are TRBV6-5 and TRBJ2-2; the match to TRBD1 covers 7 bases. Germline V CDR1 and CDR2: MNHEY, SVGAGI. The CDR3 contains 17 residues. V was clipped by 4 bases and J by 4 bases; unmatched bases: 12. The chain's CDR3 is CASSSHVGTAATGELFF. Written as DNA, the CDR3 is TGTGCCAGCAGTTCCCATGTGGGGACAGCCGCCACCGGGGAGCTGTTTTTT.

On this clonotype: One base away lies a much larger clone, so this may be a sequencing read error. The V call is TRBV6-2 or TRBV6-3, the J call TRBJ1-5, with D perhaps TRBD1 (5 bases). The CDR3 has 16 residues. Germline values: CDR1 MNHEY, CDR2 SVGEGT. Trimming shortened V by 8 bases and J by 9 bases, and 26 bases separated the two germline ends. CDR3 loop: CASLQSGGDWDRPQHF. The CDR3 nucleotides read TGTGCCAGCCTTCAAAGCGGAGGGGATTGGGATCGGCCCCAGCATTTT.

The CDR3 loop reads CSVDQGRATQYF. DNA of the CDR3: TGCAGCGTTGACCAGGGTCGAGCGACCCAGTACTTC. V is TRBV29-1 and J is TRBJ2-5; D might be TRBD1 (5 bases). V was clipped by 3 bases and J by 7 bases, with 12 bases between them. The CDR3 has 12 amino acids. CDR1 and CDR2 (germline): SQVTM, ANQGSEA.

This clonotype was observed a handful of times. CDR3: CASSPGQNKNTEAFF. CDR3 nucleotides: TGTGCCAGCAGCCCGGGACAGAACAAGAACACTGAAGCTTTCTTT. The V call is TRBV13, the J call TRBJ1-1, with 7 bases fitting TRBD1. V lost 5 bases to trimming and J lost 1 base; unmatched junction nucleotides: 7. Looked up from germline, CDR1 is PRHDT and CDR2 is FYEKMQ (reference sequence). This CDR3 has 15 amino acids.

This clonotype was recorded many times. This chain joins TRBV27 and TRBJ2-5; D not certain. The CDR3 contains 14 residues. V was shortened by 8 bases and J by 3 bases, with 16 bases between the two germline ends. The V gene's germline CDR1 is MNHEY and CDR2 SMNVEV (reference sequence). Here the CDR3 reads CASSDQGLEETQYF. As DNA, the CDR3 is TGTGCCAGCTCCGACCAAGGGTTGGAAGAGACCCAGTACTTC.

In its sample, this clonotype was seen many times. V usage is TRBV20-1 and J usage is TRBJ2-7; 11 bases agree with TRBD2. The CDR3 is made up of 15 amino acids. V lost 5 bases to trimming and J lost 2 bases; unmatched junction nucleotides: 8. Germline values: CDR1 DFQATT, CDR2 SNEGSKA (reference sequence). For the CDR3, the DNA is TGCAGTGCTCTAGTAGCGGGAGGGCCTGCCTACGAGCAGTACTTC. Protein product: CSALVAGGPAYEQYF.